One and the same sample provided the 15 T cell receptor beta chains below, sequenced in a study of T cell clusters in autoimmune cytopenias. Multiplex touch-down PCR amplified TRB using TRB-A and TRB-B pools in one tube. From the multiplex PCR reads, TCRdb lists one entry per CDR3 protein and no DNA. Its listing shows 5,000 to 6,500 distinct CDR3 sequences. Each sample's input was roughly 270 ng genomic DNA, 38,000 or so genome equivalents. These data also featured in a second study, about T cell repertoires in aging, cancer and after chemotherapy.

Sequenced: peripheral blood. These receptors all stem from a human donor in good health.

V gene TRBV12-3 or TRBV12-4 combines with J gene TRBJ2-7. The length of the CDR3 is 12 residues. CDR3 region: CASSWTLYEQYF.

V and J are TRBV5-6 and TRBJ1-2. The CDR3 has 13 amino acids. Germline values: CDR1 SGHDT, CDR2 YYEEEE. The CDR3: CASSLGQVYGYTF.

This clonotype is identified as medium-sized from frequency. V gene TRBV19 combines with J gene TRBJ2-7. The CDR3 spans 13 residues. Per germline, CDR1 LNHDA and CDR2 SQIVND (reference sequence). The CDR3 is CASSFTVTYEQYF.

The genes are TRBV15 and TRBJ1-1. CDR1 and CDR2 (germline): LNHNV, YYDKDF (reference sequence). This CDR3 has 16 amino acids. CDR3 region: CATSRPTLTEVTEAFF.

The genes are TRBV6-5 and TRBJ1-2. CDR1 and CDR2 from the germline V gene are MNHEY and SVGAGI. The CDR3 extends over 13 amino acids. This chain's CDR3 is CASRHQAGYGYTF.

V is TRBV15 and J is TRBJ2-7; checking the TCRdb D call of TRBD1 is not possible without DNA. This CDR3 contains 15 residues. The germline CDR1 and CDR2 sequences are LNHNV and YYDKDF (reference sequence). CDR3 region: CATSPAGTGSYEQYF.

The chain carries TRBV15 and TRBJ2-1; TCRdb names TRBD1, which stays unverified in the absence of DNA. CDR3 length: 15 amino acids. Germline assignment: CDR1 LNHNV and CDR2 YYDKDF (reference sequence). This chain's CDR3 is CATSRDPRGVSEQFF. Full variable domain (missing parts from reference TRBV15 and TRBJ2-1): DAMVIQNPRYQVTQFGKPVTLSCSQTLNHNVMYWYQQKSSQAPKLLFHYYDKDFNNEADTPDNFQSRRPNTSFCFLDIRSPGLGDTAMYLCATSRDPRGVSEQFFGPGTRLTVL.

In terms of frequency, this clonotype is medium-sized. The J gene is TRBJ1-2, the V gene TRBV6-1; TCRdb selects TRBD1, and the lack of DNA leaves this call unchecked. In germline, CDR1 is MNHNS, CDR2 SASEGT. CDR3 length equals 15 residues. The CDR3 here is CASSWGAGSAYGYTF.

This chain joins TRBV18 and TRBJ2-2; lacking DNA, the TRBD2 call made by TCRdb goes unchecked. CDR1 and CDR2 from the germline V gene are KGHSH and LQKENI. The CDR3 is 17 amino acids. The CDR3 region is CASSTLRGGRNTGELFF. Supplemented by reference TRBV18 and TRBJ2-2, the full variable domain reads NAGVMQNPRHLVRRRGQEARLRCSPMKGHSHVYWYRQLPEEGLKFMVYLQKENIIDESGMPKERFSAEFPKEGPSILRIQQVVRGDSAAYFCASSTLRGGRNTGELFFGEGSRLTVL.

In terms of frequency, this clonotype is medium-sized (0.01 to 0.1%). The chain uses TRBV19 and TRBJ2-5. This CDR3 spans 16 amino acids. Germline V gives CDR1 LNHDA, CDR2 SQIVND (reference sequence). This chain's CDR3 is CASSIVEDWDKETQYF.

V and J are TRBV12-3 or TRBV12-4 and TRBJ1-1; TCRdb outputs TRBD1, but without DNA this stays unchecked. CDR3 size: 15 residues. CDR3 protein: CASSGRQTVNTEAFF.

This rearrangement joins TRBV6-5 to TRBJ2-5; absent DNA, TCRdb's TRBD1 call cannot be checked. Germline-derived CDR1 and CDR2 are MNHEY and SVGAGI. This CDR3 comprises 14 residues. The CDR3 spells CASSPQGAGETQYF.

Judged by frequency, this clonotype is medium-sized. The chain has TRBV11-3 and TRBJ1-1; absent DNA, TCRdb's TRBD1 call cannot be checked. The CDR3 is 14 residues long. CDR1 and CDR2 from the germline V gene are SGHNT and YENEEA. CDR3 in amino acids: CASSLDYRGTEAFF.

The chain is built from TRBV7-2 and TRBJ2-5; TCRdb selects TRBD1, and the lack of DNA leaves this call unchecked. This CDR3 has 15 residues. In germline, CDR1 is SGHTA, CDR2 FQGNSA. This CDR3 reads CASRKGQGQKTPQYF.

Its frequency marks this clonotype as medium-sized. V is TRBV11-3 and J is TRBJ2-1. In germline, CDR1 is SGHNT, CDR2 YENEEA. CDR3 length equals 11 residues. CDR3 loop: CASSVSEEQFF. The entire variable domain, with the rest obtained from reference TRBV11-3 and TRBJ2-1, is as follows: EAGVVQSPRYKIIEKKQPVAFWCNPISGHNTLYWYLQNLGQGPELLIRYENEEAVDDSQLPKDRFSAERLKGVDSTLKIQPAELGDSAVYLCASSVSEEQFFGPGTRLTVL.